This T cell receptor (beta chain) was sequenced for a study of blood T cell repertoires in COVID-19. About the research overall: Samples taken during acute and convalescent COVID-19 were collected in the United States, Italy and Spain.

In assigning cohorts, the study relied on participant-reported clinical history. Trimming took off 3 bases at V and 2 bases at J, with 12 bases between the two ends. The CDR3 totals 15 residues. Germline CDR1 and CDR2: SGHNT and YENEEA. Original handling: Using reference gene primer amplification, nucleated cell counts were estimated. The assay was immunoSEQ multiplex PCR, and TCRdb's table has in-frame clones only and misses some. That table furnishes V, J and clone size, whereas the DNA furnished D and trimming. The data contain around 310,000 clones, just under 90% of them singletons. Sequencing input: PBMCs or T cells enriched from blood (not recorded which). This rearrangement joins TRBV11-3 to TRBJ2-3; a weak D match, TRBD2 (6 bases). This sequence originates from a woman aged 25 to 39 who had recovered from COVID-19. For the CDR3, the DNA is TGTGCCAGCAGCTTGGCCGGGGGTTACACAGATACGCAGTATTTT. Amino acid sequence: CASSLAGGYTDTQYF.